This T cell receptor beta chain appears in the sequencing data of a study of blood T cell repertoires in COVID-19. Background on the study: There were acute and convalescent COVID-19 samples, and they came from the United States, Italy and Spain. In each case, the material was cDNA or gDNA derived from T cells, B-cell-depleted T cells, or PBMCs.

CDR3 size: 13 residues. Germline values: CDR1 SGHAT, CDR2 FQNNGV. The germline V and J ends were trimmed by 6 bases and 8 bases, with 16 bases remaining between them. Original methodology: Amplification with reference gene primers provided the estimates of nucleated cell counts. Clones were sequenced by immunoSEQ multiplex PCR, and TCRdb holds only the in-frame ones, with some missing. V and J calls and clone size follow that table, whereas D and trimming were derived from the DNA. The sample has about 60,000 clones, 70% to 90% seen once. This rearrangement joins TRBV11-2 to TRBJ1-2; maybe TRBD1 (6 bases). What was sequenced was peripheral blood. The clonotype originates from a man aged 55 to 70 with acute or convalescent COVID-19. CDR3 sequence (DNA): TGTGCCAGCAGGCGACCATGGGGGCAAGGCTACACCTTC. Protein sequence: CASRRPWGQGYTF. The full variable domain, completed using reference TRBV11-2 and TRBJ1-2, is EAGVAQSPRYKIIEKRQSVAFWCNPISGHATLYWYQQILGQGPKLLIQFQNNGVVDDSQLPKDRFSAERLKGVDSTLKIQPAKLEDSAVYLCASRRPWGQGYTFGSGTRLTVV.